Each of the 22 T cell receptor beta chains below was sequenced from the same sample in a study of technical replicates of blood from several donors. Profiling relied on immunoSEQ multiplex PCR, and the TCRdb table lists in-frame clones only, not all of them. The sample yields roughly 100,000 clones, under 97% seen once. Sequencing used T cells isolated from PBMCs. All receptors come from a human donor in good health.

The J gene is TRBJ1-1, the V gene TRBV4-1; TRBD1 matches at 7 bases. Unmatched junction bases numbered 12, after V lost 0 bases and J lost 8 bases. This CDR3 contains 16 residues. Per the germline V gene, CDR1 is MGHRA and CDR2 is YSYEKL. The CDR3 bases are TGCGCCAGCAGCCAAGATGCCCAGGGGGAGAGATGGGAAGCTTTCTTT. Protein: CASSQDAQGERWEAFF.

The chain combines TRBV27 with TRBJ1-5; a weak D match, TRBD1 (5 bases). From germline, CDR1 is MNHEY and CDR2 SMNVEV (reference sequence). The CDR3 consists of 15 residues. Trimming shortened V by 6 bases and J by 7 bases, and 19 bases separated the two germline ends. CDR3 DNA sequence: TGTGCCAGCAGAGCCAGGGAAAATTTTGGCCAGCCCCAGCATTTT. It codes for CASRARENFGQPQHF.

The rearrangement uses TRBV18 and TRBJ2-5, with 7 bases matching TRBD2. V shed 0 bases, J shed 1 base, and the junction held 2 bases outside the gene matches. The CDR3 has 15 amino acids. Germline assignment: CDR1 KGHSH and CDR2 LQKENI. The CDR3 is CASSPPGLLQETQYF. DNA of the CDR3: TGTGCCAGCTCACCACCGGGACTACTCCAAGAGACCCAGTACTTC.

The rearrangement links TRBV4-2 to TRBJ2-5; 12 bases agree with TRBD2. CDR1 LGHNA and CDR2 YNFKEQ come from the germline V gene. This CDR3 spans 18 amino acids. V lost 0 bases, J lost 2 bases, and 7 bases stayed unmatched. The CDR3 is CASSQDGLAGGKQETQYF. CDR3 nucleotides: TGTGCCAGCAGCCAAGATGGCCTAGCGGGGGGGAAACAAGAGACCCAGTACTTC.

The V and J genes are TRBV19 and TRBJ1-5; D may be TRBD1 (5 bases). V was clipped by 6 bases and J by 1 base, with 16 bases between them. The CDR3 runs 16 residues. CDR1 is LNHDA, CDR2 SQIVND, per germline (reference sequence). The CDR3 DNA reads TGTGCCAGTAGCCGGCGGAAGGAGGGGAGCAATCAGCCCCAGCATTTT. This encodes CASSRRKEGSNQPQHF.

The chain employs TRBV2 and TRBJ2-1; D possibly corresponds to TRBD2 (5 bases). The CDR3 has 14 residues. In germline, CDR1 is SNHLY, CDR2 FYNNEI. V was cut by 8 bases and J by 3 bases, with 14 bases left in between. The CDR3 DNA reads as TGTGCCAGCCACCCTAGCACCAACTACAATGAGCAGTTCTTC. Encoded protein: CASHPSTNYNEQFF.

The chain employs TRBV7-9 and TRBJ2-5, with D uncertain. V was pared by 3 bases and J by 2 bases, with 10 bases between. Germline-derived CDR1 and CDR2 are SEHNR and FQNEAQ (reference sequence). The CDR3 sequence is 14 residues long. Written as DNA, the CDR3 is TGTGCCAGCAGCTTGGTGGCAGAACAAGAGACCCAGTACTTC. This gives the protein CASSLVAEQETQYF. The full variable domain, rest sourced from reference TRBV7-9 and TRBJ2-5, is DTGVSQNPRHKITKRGQNVTFRCDPISEHNRLYWYRQTLGQGPEFLTYFQNEAQLEKSRLLSDRFSAERPKGSFSTLEIQRTEQGDSAMYLCASSLVAEQETQYFGPGTRLLVL.

The V and J genes are TRBV28 and TRBJ2-1; D unresolved. Trimming pared 3 bases from V and 9 bases from J, leaving 12 bases between. This CDR3 is 13 amino acids long. Germline CDR1 is MDHEN and CDR2 is SYDVKM. This CDR3 is CASSLILSSEQFF. CDR3 nucleotide sequence: TGTGCCAGCAGTTTGATCCTGAGTAGTGAGCAGTTCTTC.

In its sample, this clone was seen once. The chain couples TRBV2 to TRBJ2-1, with 10 bases lining up with TRBD2. Trimming took 4 bases from V and 7 from J; bases not matched to a gene: 4. The CDR3 is 14 residues long. The germline CDR1 and CDR2 sequences are SNHLY and FYNNEI. This CDR3 reads CASSVPSGGNEQFF. CDR3 in DNA: TGTGCCAGCAGTGTCCCTAGCGGGGGTAATGAGCAGTTCTTC.

This chain links TRBV27 with TRBJ1-1; tentative D call: TRBD1 (6 bases). The germline CDR1 and CDR2 sequences are MNHEY and SMNVEV (reference sequence). This CDR3 has 14 residues. V was shortened by 3 bases and J by 5 bases, with 13 bases between the two germline ends. The CDR3 bases are TGTGCCAGCAGTTTGGACAGAGGGAGTACTGAAGCTTTCTTT. This encodes CASSLDRGSTEAFF.

The chain employs TRBV4-1 and TRBJ1-4; TRBD1 matches 8 bases. The ends lost 3 bases at V and 14 bases at J; junction bases unmatched: 5. Germline values: CDR1 MGHRA, CDR2 YSYEKL. The CDR3 consists of 12 residues. CDR3: CASSQGDRPLFF. CDR3 nucleotide sequence: TGCGCCAGCAGCCAGGGGGACAGGCCCCTGTTTTTT.

The chain combines TRBV29-1 with TRBJ1-1; D is possibly TRBD1 (6 bases). Germline CDR1 is SQVTM and CDR2 is ANQGSEA. The V and J ends lost 7 bases and 4 bases respectively, with 13 bases between them. The CDR3 is made up of 12 amino acids. This CDR3 reads CSAHLGGTEAFF. CDR3 bases: TGCAGCGCTCACCTAGGGGGCACTGAAGCTTTCTTT.

This rearrangement joins TRBV5-1 to TRBJ2-1; 7 nucleotides align to TRBD1. The CDR3 contains 16 residues. Germline V gene lookup returns CDR1 SGHRS and CDR2 YFSETQ. V gave up 4 bases and J gave up 2 bases; unmatched junction bases: 9. The CDR3 spells CASSLVSGGPYNEQFF. The CDR3 coding sequence is TGCGCCAGCAGCCTAGTCTCAGGGGGTCCCTACAATGAGCAGTTCTTC.

V and J are TRBV29-1 and TRBJ1-1, with D hard to call. In germline, CDR1 is SQVTM, CDR2 ANQGSEA. The CDR3 extends over 12 amino acids. The CDR3 nucleotides are TGCAGTGTGGCAGGTCTGAACACTGAAGCTTTCTTT. It is translated as CSVAGLNTEAFF.

The V gene is TRBV6-1, the J gene TRBJ2-3, with a possible D match to TRBD2 (6 bases). Germline V gives CDR1 MNHNS, CDR2 SASEGT. This CDR3 spans 15 amino acids. With 0 bases removed from V and 11 bases from J, the gap between germline ends came to 18 bases. DNA for the CDR3: TGTGCCAGCAGTGAAGCGATGGAGGGCCCCAGGAAGCAGTATTTT. As protein: CASSEAMEGPRKQYF.

The CDR3: CASSLLAYYTDTQYF. Here the CDR3 DNA reads TGTGCCAGCAGCTTGTTAGCATATTACACAGATACGCAGTATTTT. J is TRBJ2-3 and V is TRBV7-2; D ambiguous. The CDR3 length is 15 residues. The V gene's germline CDR1 is SGHTA and CDR2 FQGNSA. V was clipped by 3 bases and J by 2 bases, with 12 bases between them.

The rearrangement uses TRBV27 and TRBJ1-1; a possible D gene is TRBD1 (5 bases). This CDR3 comprises 17 residues. Trimming pared 6 bases from V and 4 bases from J, leaving 24 bases between. Germline V gives CDR1 MNHEY, CDR2 SMNVEV (reference sequence). CDR3 sequence: CASRQWIGGAGSTEAFF. CDR3 DNA sequence: TGTGCCAGCAGACAGTGGATCGGAGGGGCCGGGAGCACTGAAGCTTTCTTT.

This chain joins TRBV10-1 and TRBJ2-2, with 12 bases fitting TRBD1. The CDR3 length is 18 residues. Unmatched junction bases numbered 9, after V lost 2 bases and J lost 5 bases. The germline V gene encodes CDR1 WNHNN and CDR2 SYGVQD (reference sequence). The CDR3 reads CASSEDGTGGERTGELFF. CDR3 DNA: TGCGCCAGCAGTGAGGATGGGACAGGGGGCGAAAGGACCGGGGAGCTGTTTTTT.

V and J are TRBV29-1 and TRBJ2-2, with 9 bases fitting TRBD2. Germline V gene data show CDR1 as SQVTM and CDR2 as ANQGSEA. V lost 3 bases and J lost 7; bases outside the gene matches: 6. This CDR3 region has 14 residues. The CDR3 is CSVERGGRNGELFF. The CDR3 coding sequence is TGCAGCGTTGAGCGGGGGGGCCGGAACGGGGAGCTGTTTTTT.

In the case of this clone: The junction shows a germline mismatch at one end, possibly a read error. In the same sample, other DNA sequences code for this CDR3. The J gene is TRBJ2-7, the V gene TRBV14, with D possibly being TRBD2 (6 bases). Germline V gene lookup returns CDR1 SGHDN and CDR2 FVKESK. The length of the CDR3 is 14 residues. The CDR3 protein is CASSQGRGAYEQYF. In nucleotides, the CDR3 is TGTGCCAGCAGCCAAGGGCGGGGAGCCTATGAGCAGTACTTC.

This chain connects TRBV10-3 to TRBJ2-5; 14 bases are a match to TRBD2. The CDR3 is made up of 20 amino acids. The germline V gene encodes CDR1 ENHRY and CDR2 SYGVKD. Trimming took 2 bases from V and 1 from J; bases not matched to a gene: 12. In DNA, the CDR3 is TGTGCCATCAGTGAGCCGCCGGGACTAGCGGGAGTCGGTAGCCAAGAGACCCAGTACTTC. It encodes CAISEPPGLAGVGSQETQYF.

This clone came up once. The chain combines TRBV18 with TRBJ1-4; maybe TRBD1 (6 bases). Trimming shortened V by 3 bases and J by 4 bases, and 9 bases separated the two germline ends. The CDR3 extends over 14 amino acids. CDR1 and CDR2 (germline): KGHSH, LQKENI. The CDR3 sequence: CASSPQGFNEKLFF. The DNA for the CDR3 is TGTGCCAGCTCACCTCAGGGGTTTAATGAAAAACTGTTTTTT.